This T cell receptor (beta chain) was sequenced for a study of blood T cell repertoires in COVID-19. Measured with immunoSEQ multiplex PCR; TCRdb has only the in-frame clones, and not every one. This table holds 200,000 or so clones, roughly nine tenths found once. Per germline, CDR1 MDHEN and CDR2 SYDVKM. The CDR3 sequence is 15 residues long. The V end was cut by 7 bases, the J end by 7 bases, with 20 bases between. Assignments of participants to cohorts depended upon their own reported clinical history. Either two negative PCRs, clearance, or symptom resolution qualified Cohort 3 donors as recovered.

Sequences were obtained from PBMCs or T cells enriched from blood (not recorded which). The chain employs TRBV28 and TRBJ1-5; D is unclear. The sequence came from a young woman who had recovered from COVID-19. The CDR3 loop is CASIETRGMGQPQHF. DNA for the CDR3: TGTGCCAGCATCGAAACACGGGGAATGGGACAGCCCCAGCATTTT.